Below are 26 T cell receptor beta chains sequenced from a single sample in a study of T-cell reconstitution after alpha-beta-depleted transplantation in children. A library of TCRbeta sequences, prepared with unique molecular identifiers, was generated. TCRdb analysed the PCR reads with MiXCR anew, one entry per CDR3 protein. The sample includes roughly 350,000 distinct CDR3 sequences, under 13% seen only once; the top ten take around 2.4%. The sample was PBMCs from the stem cell graft donor, taken from the stem cell graft. These receptors originate from a human donor who donated a stem cell graft to a child with acute lymphoblastic leukemia.

The CDR3 nucleotides are TGTGCCAGCAGTTCATCAGGACAGGGACGCTCTGGGGCCAACGTCCTGACTTTC. Translated: CASSSSGQGRSGANVLTF. The chain employs TRBV28 and TRBJ2-6, with 8 bases aligning to TRBD1. The CDR3 contains 18 residues. After removal of 4 bases from V and 0 bases from J, the junction contained 8 bases not matched to a gene. CDR1 MDHEN and CDR2 SYDVKM come from the germline V gene.

This clonotype has more than one count but fewer than ten. The V and J genes are TRBV20-1 and TRBJ1-1; no firm D call. This CDR3 spans 11 amino acids. Between the trimmed V and J ends, which lost 6 bases and 6 bases, there was a span of 11 bases. The germline CDR1 and CDR2 sequences are DFQATT and SNEGSKA (reference sequence). CDR3 nucleotides: TGCAGTGCCGGGGAACAGCCTGAAGCTTTCTTT. This gives the protein CSAGEQPEAFF.

This clonotype was seen a handful of times. CDR3 nucleotide sequence: TGTGCCAGCAGCCTTCTGGGGGTATCACCCCTCCACTTT. It encodes CASSLLGVSPLHF. The chain uses TRBV3-1 and TRBJ1-6, with a tentative D call TRBD1 (5 bases). The germline V gene encodes CDR1 LGHDT and CDR2 YNNKEL (reference sequence). The V and J ends lost 4 bases and 10 bases respectively, with 11 bases between them. This CDR3 region has 13 residues.

A few counts support this clonotype. This chain connects TRBV24-1 to TRBJ1-2; the match to TRBD1 covers 7 bases. V lost 2 bases and J lost 2; bases outside the gene matches: 7. The CDR3 is 16 residues long. Germline CDR1 KGHDR, CDR2 SFDVKD. The CDR3 DNA reads TGTGCCACCAGTGATTCACCAGGGGGACTAAACTATGGCTACACCTTC. It encodes CATSDSPGGLNYGYTF.

The rearrangement links TRBV3-1 to TRBJ1-1; 10 nucleotides line up with TRBD1. Trimming took 1 base from V and 3 from J; bases not matched to a gene: 2. Looked up from germline, CDR1 is LGHDT and CDR2 is YNNKEL (reference sequence). The CDR3 sequence is 15 residues long. The CDR3 protein is CASSQADRGYTEAFF. The CDR3 DNA is TGTGCCAGCAGCCAAGCGGACAGGGGGTACACTGAAGCTTTCTTT.

This clonotype was seen only a few times. CDR3 DNA: TGTGCCAGCACCCTCCCGGGGAAGACCCAGTACTTC. Its translation is CASTLPGKTQYF. The chain joins TRBV12-3 or TRBV12-4 to TRBJ2-5, with D perhaps matching TRBD2 (5 bases). V lost 7 bases and J 6 bases, leaving 12 bases between the germline ends. The CDR3 extends over 12 amino acids.

This clonotype was seen a few times. The V call is TRBV7-9, the J call TRBJ2-1; a possible D gene is TRBD1 (6 bases). V was cut by 1 base and J by 7 bases, with 14 bases left in between. Germline CDR1 and CDR2: SEHNR and FQNEAQ (reference sequence). The CDR3 totals 15 residues. The CDR3 DNA follows: TGTGCCAGCAGCTTAGAGGTCGGGACACTGAATGAGCAGTTCTTC. Translating it yields CASSLEVGTLNEQFF. The full variable domain, its missing parts supplied by reference TRBV7-9 and TRBJ2-1, is DTGVSQNPRHKITKRGQNVTFRCDPISEHNRLYWYRQTLGQGPEFLTYFQNEAQLEKSRLLSDRFSAERPKGSFSTLEIQRTEQGDSAMYLCASSLEVGTLNEQFFGPGTRLTVL.

The V gene is TRBV3-1, the J gene TRBJ2-1; D is ambiguous. Per the germline V gene, CDR1 is LGHDT and CDR2 is YNNKEL (reference sequence). V was shortened by 1 base and J by 9 bases, with 7 bases between the two germline ends. The CDR3 is made up of 12 amino acids. The CDR3 sequence is CASSQGISEQFF. CDR3 nucleotides: TGTGCCAGCAGCCAAGGAATATCTGAGCAGTTCTTC.

This clonotype was counted between two and nine times. The rearrangement links TRBV29-1 to TRBJ2-7, with D possibly TRBD2 on 5 matching bases. CDR1 and CDR2 from the germline V gene are SQVTM and ANQGSEA. V was pared by 6 bases and J by 4 bases, with 22 bases between. CDR3 length: 15 residues. CDR3 DNA sequence: TGCAGCGTCGAAAGTCTCGAGGGTTTCGGTTACGAGCAGTACTTC. It yields the protein CSVESLEGFGYEQYF.

Comment on this clonotype: A much larger clone differs from this one at a single base, so this may be a read error. The chain combines TRBV11-2 with TRBJ2-7, with TRBD2 matching over 7 bases. Looked up from germline, CDR1 is SGHAT and CDR2 is FQNNGV. The CDR3 is 13 residues long. The V and J ends lost 0 bases and 6 bases, in that order; junction bases with no gene match: 2. CDR3 nucleotides: TGTGCCAGCAGCTTAGAGGGAGGGGCCGAGCAGTACTTC. Protein: CASSLEGGAEQYF.

The gene calls are TRBV4-1 and TRBJ1-2, with D possibly TRBD1 on 6 matching bases. Germline V gene lookup returns CDR1 MGHRA and CDR2 YSYEKL. The CDR3 consists of 17 residues. V gave up 4 bases and J gave up 0 bases, with 18 bases separating them. In nucleotides, the CDR3 is TGCGCCAGCAGCCGGGACATCAATGCCTTAGCTAACTATGGCTACACCTTC. This gives the protein CASSRDINALANYGYTF.

This clonotype appeared a few times. The gene calls are TRBV12-3 or TRBV12-4 and TRBJ2-1; tentative D call: TRBD2 (7 bases). V was clipped by 5 bases and J by 7 bases, with 18 bases between them. This CDR3 contains 15 residues. DNA of the CDR3: TGTGCCAGCAGTCGGGGGGCGGGACTCGTTAATGAGCAGTTCTTC. Protein: CASSRGAGLVNEQFF.

The chain is built from TRBV20-1 and TRBJ2-1; TRBD2 might be the D (6 bases). Germline CDR1 and CDR2: DFQATT and SNEGSKA (reference sequence). CDR3 size: 16 residues. The V gene lost 2 bases and the J gene lost 0 bases, with 14 bases spanning the gap. This CDR3 reads CSARSLDGSSYNEQFF. In nucleotides, the CDR3 is TGCAGTGCTAGATCCCTTGACGGGAGCTCCTACAATGAGCAGTTCTTC.

This clonotype was picked up a small number of times. The rearrangement links TRBV7-2 to TRBJ2-7; D is uncertain. The CDR3 extends over 12 amino acids. V was clipped by 5 bases and J by 3 bases, with 8 bases between them. The germline CDR1 and CDR2 sequences are SGHTA and FQGNSA. CDR3 region: CASSTEFYEQYF. As DNA, the CDR3 is TGTGCCAGCAGCACCGAGTTCTACGAGCAGTACTTC.

In its sample, this clonotype was seen a few times. This rearrangement joins TRBV7-2 to TRBJ1-4; weak D call: TRBD1 (5 bases). Trimming shortened V by 2 bases and J by 4 bases, and 11 bases separated the two germline ends. CDR3 length: 15 residues. CDR1 SGHTA and CDR2 FQGNSA come from the germline V gene. The CDR3 DNA follows: TGTGCCAGCAGCTTATATCAGGGCCTTAATGAAAAACTGTTTTTT. Translation: CASSLYQGLNEKLFF.

V gene TRBV5-1 combines with J gene TRBJ2-7; 8 nucleotides align to TRBD1. This CDR3 is built from 14 residues. The ends lost 3 bases at V and 5 bases at J; junction bases unmatched: 7. Germline lookup yields CDR1 SGHRS and CDR2 YFSETQ. CDR3 loop: CASSWGQVSDEQYF. For the CDR3, the DNA is TGCGCCAGCAGCTGGGGACAGGTGTCGGACGAGCAGTACTTC.

The chain carries TRBV11-2 and TRBJ2-7, with TRBD2 identical over 13 bases. The CDR3 spans 18 residues. J was trimmed by 2 bases and V by 5 bases; bases with no gene match: 12. Germline V lookup: CDR1 SGHAT, CDR2 FQNNGV. Here the CDR3 DNA reads TGTGCCAGCAGCGGTTACCGGACTAGCGGGAGTGGGACCTACGAGCAGTACTTC. Its protein product is CASSGYRTSGSGTYEQYF.

The rearrangement joins TRBV20-1 to TRBJ2-7; 7 bases are a match to TRBD1. Germline V gene lookup returns CDR1 DFQATT and CDR2 SNEGSKA (reference sequence). The ends lost 6 bases at V and 6 bases at J; junction bases unmatched: 23. The CDR3 consists of 17 residues. The CDR3 loop reads CSAWKGTSGQTVLEQYF. In DNA, the CDR3 is TGCAGTGCCTGGAAGGGGACCTCGGGACAGACCGTCCTCGAGCAGTACTTC.

This clonotype appeared many times. This chain links TRBV12-3 or TRBV12-4 with TRBJ2-6; a possible D gene is TRBD2 (6 bases). V lost 6 bases to trimming and J lost 13 bases, with 19 bases between them. This CDR3 has 14 residues. As DNA, the CDR3 is TGTGCCAGCAGGAGACTAGATTCCCCCTGGGTCCTGACTTTC. It yields the protein CASRRLDSPWVLTF.

This clonotype was seen only a few times. V and J are TRBV5-1 and TRBJ2-3, with a possible D match to TRBD2 (5 bases). CDR1 is SGHRS, CDR2 YFSETQ, per germline. CDR3 length: 16 amino acids. V was cut by 4 bases and J by 0 bases, with 15 bases left in between. This CDR3 is CASSRYASISTDTQYF. In DNA, the CDR3 is TGCGCCAGCAGCCGATACGCTAGCATTAGCACAGATACGCAGTATTTT. Full variable domain (rest looked up from reference TRBV5-1 and TRBJ2-3): KAGVTQTPRYLIKTRGQQVTLSCSPISGHRSVSWYQQTPGQGLQFLFEYFSETQRNKGNFPGRFSGRQFSNSRSEMNVSTLELGDSALYLCASSRYASISTDTQYFGPGTRLTVL.

The table lists this clonotype with a few counts. The chain joins TRBV9 to TRBJ2-5, with D possibly matching TRBD2 (6 bases). The CDR3 has 15 residues. The V gene lost 0 bases and the J gene lost 5 bases, with 14 bases spanning the gap. CDR1 is SGDLS, CDR2 YYNGEE, per germline. The CDR3 loop reads CASSVAGTQQETQYF. The CDR3 region has the DNA TGTGCCAGCAGCGTAGCCGGGACTCAGCAGGAGACCCAGTACTTC.

V is TRBV7-9 and J is TRBJ2-1; 12 bases fit TRBD2. Germline CDR1 reads SEHNR; CDR2 reads FQNEAQ (reference sequence). CDR3 length equals 15 residues. The junction had 8 bases not matched to a gene; V was cut back by 5 bases and J by 9 bases. The CDR3 DNA is TGTGCCAGCAGCCAGACTAGCGGGAGTAGTTTTGAGCAGTTCTTC. This encodes CASSQTSGSSFEQFF.

V usage is TRBV12-5 and J usage is TRBJ2-2; D not certain. Germline assignment: CDR1 LGHNT and CDR2 FRNRAP. Trimming removed 0 bases at V and 5 bases at J, with 10 bases between. The CDR3 has 15 amino acids. In nucleotides, the CDR3 is TGTGCTAGTGGTTTGGTACTCGGGCGGACCGGGGAGCTGTTTTTT. Its translation is CASGLVLGRTGELFF. The variable domain in full, completed from reference TRBV12-5 and TRBJ2-2, reads DARVTQTPRHKVTEMGQEVTMRCQPILGHNTVFWYRQTMMQGLELLAYFRNRAPLDDSGMPKDRFSAEMPDATLATLKIQPSEPRDSAVYFCASGLVLGRTGELFFGEGSRLTVL.

Only a few counts were recorded for this clonotype. The V and J genes are TRBV10-3 and TRBJ2-7; 8 bases line up with TRBD2. J lost 0 bases, V lost 10 bases, and 5 bases had no gene match. Germline V gives CDR1 ENHRY, CDR2 SYGVKD. CDR3 size: 13 residues. CDR3 in amino acids: CATLGTSSYEQYF. The CDR3 DNA sequence: TGTGCCACCCTCGGGACTAGCTCCTACGAGCAGTACTTC.

This chain links TRBV29-1 with TRBJ2-1; D gene unclear. The CDR3 runs to 13 residues. Germline CDR1 and CDR2: SQVTM and ANQGSEA. Trimming left V 3 bases short and J 3 bases short, with 9 bases between. The CDR3, as DNA: TGCAGCGTTGAGTTGCCGGGCTACAATGAGCAGTTCTTC. Encoded protein: CSVELPGYNEQFF.

The CDR3 sequence: CASSLDRAGANVLTF. DNA of the CDR3: TGTGCCAGCAGCTTGGACAGGGCTGGGGCCAACGTCCTGACTTTC. The chain joins TRBV7-2 to TRBJ2-6; 8 nucleotides line up with TRBD1. Germline CDR1 reads SGHTA; CDR2 reads FQGNSA. This CDR3 is built from 15 residues. With V trimmed by 3 bases and J by 2 bases, 0 bases remained unmatched.